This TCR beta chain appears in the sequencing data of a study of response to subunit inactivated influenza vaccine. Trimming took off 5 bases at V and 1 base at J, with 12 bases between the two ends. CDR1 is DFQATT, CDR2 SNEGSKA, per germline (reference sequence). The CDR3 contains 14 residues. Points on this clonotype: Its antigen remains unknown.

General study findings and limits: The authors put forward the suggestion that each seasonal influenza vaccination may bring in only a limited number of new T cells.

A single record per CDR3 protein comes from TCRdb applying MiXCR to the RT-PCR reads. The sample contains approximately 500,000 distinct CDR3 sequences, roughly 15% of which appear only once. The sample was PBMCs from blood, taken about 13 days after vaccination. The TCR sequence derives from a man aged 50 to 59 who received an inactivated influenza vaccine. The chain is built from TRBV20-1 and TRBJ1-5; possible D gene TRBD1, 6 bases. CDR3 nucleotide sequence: TGCAGTGCTGGCAGGGGCTCGAGCAATCAGCCCCAGCATTTT. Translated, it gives CSAGRGSSNQPQHF.